Reported below is one T cell receptor (beta chain). Sequencing was performed with immunoSEQ multiplex PCR; in TCRdb, only in-frame clones are kept and a portion is missing. The sample shows approximately 36,000 clones, 85% to 95% of them seen only once. The sample belongs to a study of T cell changes during pregnancy in multiple sclerosis. In germline, CDR1 is SQVTM, CDR2 ANQGSEA. The CDR3 consists of 14 residues. The V end lost 4 bases, the J end lost 3 bases, and 10 bases lay between the germline ends. Source: CD4+ T cells from peripheral blood mononuclear cells, taken in the first trimester of pregnancy. The gene calls are TRBV29-1 and TRBJ1-6; D gene uncertain. The sequence came from a female donor with multiple sclerosis, enrolled in a pregnancy study. Here the CDR3 reads CSVAEANYNSPLHF. Written as DNA, the CDR3 is TGCAGCGTTGCTGAAGCAAACTATAATTCACCCCTCCACTTT.